This TCR beta chain was recovered during a study of T-cell memory formation after mild COVID-19. Notes on the study in general: While clones contracting from day 15 to 85 were balanced between CD4 and CD8, later expanders leaned CD4+. Memory cells collected pre-infection included some clones that later responded, suggesting cross-reactive memory joined. Chiefly within CM and EM were the contracting CD4+ clones; CD8+ ones were within EMRA.

A 5'RACE reaction primed in the constant segment made cDNA libraries of TCR alpha and TCR beta, and these carried sample barcodes and UMIs. TCRdb reprocessed the 5' RACE reads with MiXCR, giving one entry per CDR3 protein. Among thousands of distinct CDR3 sequences listed, 20% to 25% were seen once. This clonotype is labeled as medium-sized. Antigen: not known. Germline CDR1 and CDR2: MGHRA and YSYEKL. The germline V and J ends were trimmed by 4 bases and 0 bases, with 7 bases remaining between them. The CDR3 is 14 amino acids. The sequence was collected from an adult who had mild COVID-19 (a few samples of this study predate the infection). Cell type and time point are not known. Source material: PBMCs or a T cell subset sorted from them (not recorded which). The chain employs TRBV4-1 and TRBJ1-5, with D unresolved. The CDR3 protein is CASSPGYSNQPQHF. Here the CDR3 DNA reads TGCGCCAGCAGCCCCGGCTATAGCAATCAGCCCCAGCATTTT.